Shown below are 20 T cell receptor beta chains from a single sample sequenced in a study of PD-1 blockade in classical Hodgkin lymphoma. Time point indicated: cycle 4 day 1 (C4D1), after less than 7 weeks of nivolumab. Every single patient, without exception, relapsed after autologous stem cell transplantation, and brentuximab vedotin exposure varied. The table came from immunoSEQ multiplex PCR; TCRdb's copy has only in-frame clones and leaves some out. Among approximately 93,000 clones listed, about three quarters were seen once. Here the sequenced sample was peripheral blood mononuclear cells (PBMCs), taken before the fourth cycle of nivolumab. Receptors originate from a human donor with classical Hodgkin lymphoma.

This clone was recorded a few times. This chain connects TRBV29-1 to TRBJ2-2; tentative D call: TRBD2 (5 bases). Trimming shortened V by 7 bases and J by 6 bases, and 9 bases separated the two germline ends. This CDR3 is 11 amino acids long. Germline V gives CDR1 SQVTM, CDR2 ANQGSEA. The chain's CDR3 is CSAVGAGELFF. In nucleotides, the CDR3 is TGCAGCGCCGTCGGGGCCGGGGAGCTGTTTTTT.

The chain's CDR3 is CASSYFGLPDGYTF. CDR3 sequence (DNA): TGTGCCAGCAGTTACTTCGGGCTTCCCGATGGCTACACCTTC. The V call is TRBV6-5, the J call TRBJ1-2; no reliable D call. In germline, CDR1 is MNHEY, CDR2 SVGAGI. The V and J ends lost 1 base and 6 bases respectively, with 12 bases between them. The CDR3 length is 14 residues.

The chain uses TRBV15 and TRBJ2-1; 8 positions agree with TRBD2. The CDR3 runs to 16 residues. V dropped 3 bases and J dropped 3; count of bases not matched to a gene: 7. Germline values: CDR1 LNHNV, CDR2 YYDKDF (reference sequence). Written as DNA, the CDR3 is TGTGCCACCAGCAGGCGAACTAGCGGAAACTACAATGAGCAGTTCTTC. Translation: CATSRRTSGNYNEQFF.

The V call is TRBV5-6, the J call TRBJ2-5; 7 positions match TRBD1. The CDR3 consists of 18 residues. Germline trimming cut 0 bases from V and 5 bases from J; bases unmatched to any gene: 16. Germline CDR1 reads SGHDT; CDR2 reads YYEEEE. CDR3 sequence: CASSLAETGNIFGETQYF. The DNA of the CDR3 is TGTGCCAGCAGCTTGGCCGAGACAGGGAATATTTTCGGGGAGACCCAGTACTTC.

The V call is TRBV10-3, the J call TRBJ1-1; 7 positions match TRBD1. The ends lost 11 bases at V and 1 base at J; junction bases unmatched: 10. The V gene's germline CDR1 is ENHRY and CDR2 SYGVKD. This CDR3 has 14 amino acids. Written as DNA, the CDR3 is TGTGCCTCAAATAAACAGGGGCGGAACACTGAAGCTTTCTTT. Protein sequence: CASNKQGRNTEAFF.

This chain uses TRBV27 with TRBJ2-2; D unclear. Trimming removed 3 bases from V and 6 bases from J, with 14 bases in between. CDR3 size: 15 residues. Germline V gene lookup returns CDR1 MNHEY and CDR2 SMNVEV (reference sequence). CDR3 DNA sequence: TGTGCCAGCAGTTTGAGTAGGTCAGGCGCCGGGGAGCTGTTTTTT. Translation: CASSLSRSGAGELFF.

This rearrangement joins TRBV9 to TRBJ1-1, with TRBD1 as a possible D gene (6 bases). V was clipped by 4 bases and J by 1 base, with 14 bases between them. Germline CDR1 reads SGDLS; CDR2 reads YYNGEE. CDR3 length equals 15 residues. As DNA, the CDR3 is TGTGCCAGCAGCCAACGGGACAACGAGAACACTGAAGCTTTCTTT. Translating gives CASSQRDNENTEAFF.

V usage is TRBV7-6 and J usage is TRBJ2-3, with a possible D match to TRBD2 (6 bases). Germline loops: CDR1 SGHVS, CDR2 FNYEAQ. The CDR3 runs 14 residues. Trimming pared 1 base from V and 4 bases from J, leaving 9 bases between. This chain's CDR3 is CASSLVGSPDTQYF. The CDR3, as DNA: TGTGCCAGCAGCTTAGTCGGGAGTCCAGATACGCAGTATTTT.

The rearrangement joins TRBV4-1 to TRBJ1-4; D is perhaps TRBD1 (5 bases). V dropped 4 bases and J dropped 4 bases, with 10 bases sitting between them. Germline CDR1 and CDR2: MGHRA and YSYEKL. The CDR3 covers 14 residues. CDR3 sequence reads: CASSPGRVNEKLFF. CDR3 DNA sequence: TGCGCCAGCAGCCCGGGCAGGGTTAATGAAAAACTGTTTTTT.

This clone was counted a few times. The chain couples TRBV19 to TRBJ1-5; D not certain. The V end was cut by 0 bases, the J end by 7 bases, with 7 bases between. Per germline, CDR1 LNHDA and CDR2 SQIVND (reference sequence). This CDR3 contains 13 residues. The CDR3 DNA follows: TGTGCCAGTAGTATAGAAAACGTACAGCCCCAGCATTTT. Translating gives CASSIENVQPQHF.

In its sample, this clone was seen once. This chain uses TRBV15 with TRBJ2-3; TRBD1 is a possible D gene (6 bases). CDR1 and CDR2 from the germline V gene are LNHNV and YYDKDF (reference sequence). V was cut by 5 bases and J by 7 bases, with 10 bases left in between. CDR3 length equals 12 residues. The CDR3 spells CATSFQGYTQYF. CDR3 coding DNA: TGTGCCACCAGCTTCCAGGGGTATACGCAGTATTTT.

This clone was seen only a few times. This rearrangement joins TRBV11-2 to TRBJ2-7, with a weak D call TRBD1 (5 bases). This CDR3 has 13 residues. CDR1 and CDR2 (germline): SGHAT, FQNNGV. The germline V and J ends were trimmed by 2 bases and 3 bases, with 8 bases remaining between them. Here the CDR3 reads CASSLIQGYEQYF. The CDR3 DNA is TGTGCCAGCAGCTTAATCCAGGGCTACGAGCAGTACTTC.

V is TRBV28 and J is TRBJ2-4; either TRBD1 or TRBD2 may supply D (5 bases each). CDR1 MDHEN and CDR2 SYDVKM come from the germline V gene. V was cut by 6 bases and J by 6 bases, with 21 bases left in between. This CDR3 is built from 16 residues. Written as DNA, the CDR3 is TGTGCCAGCAGACCTCGGGACCTCTGGTTGAGAAACATTCAGTACTTC. Amino acid sequence: CASRPRDLWLRNIQYF.

This chain links TRBV5-5 with TRBJ2-2, with 13 bases that match TRBD2. The CDR3 consists of 15 residues. The V segment lost 4 bases and the J segment 4 bases; nucleotides outside the gene matches: 1. The germline V gene encodes CDR1 SGHKS and CDR2 YYEKEE (reference sequence). The CDR3 DNA is TGTGCCAGCAGCCGACTAGCGGGAGGCACCGGGGAGCTGTTTTTT. This translates into CASSRLAGGTGELFF.

This chain links TRBV7-3 with TRBJ2-3, with 14 positions matching TRBD2. This CDR3 is 18 amino acids long. With V trimmed by 1 base and J by 5 bases, 8 bases remained unmatched. The germline CDR1 and CDR2 sequences are SGHTA and FQGTGA. The CDR3 DNA is TGTGCCAGCAGCTTAATCGGACTAGCGGGGGGCAGGGGAGATACGCAGTATTTT. It encodes CASSLIGLAGGRGDTQYF.

The chain links TRBV6-5 to TRBJ2-5; D is possibly TRBD2 (5 bases). V was pared by 2 bases and J by 8 bases, with 15 bases between. Germline lookup yields CDR1 MNHEY and CDR2 SVGAGI. CDR3 size: 14 residues. CDR3 nucleotide sequence: TGTGCCAGCAGTTACACACTAGTTTTGGGTACCCAGTACTTC. Translated: CASSYTLVLGTQYF.

The chain joins TRBV5-6 to TRBJ1-5; a possible D gene is TRBD1 (5 bases). The CDR3 totals 14 residues. CDR1 is SGHDT, CDR2 YYEEEE, per germline. The ends were cut back, 0 bases at V and 9 bases at J, with 13 bases in the middle. The CDR3 coding sequence is TGTGCCAGCAGCTTGGCCGCGGGGGGAAGGCCCCAGCATTTT. Its translation: CASSLAAGGRPQHF.

The chain is built from TRBV2 and TRBJ2-7, with 7 bases fitting TRBD1. V was clipped by 9 bases and J by 0 bases; unmatched bases: 2. The CDR3 sequence is 12 residues long. Germline CDR1 is SNHLY and CDR2 is FYNNEI. This CDR3 reads CASRQGSYEQYF. In nucleotides, the CDR3 is TGTGCCAGTCGACAGGGCTCCTACGAGCAGTACTTC.

This sequence joins TRBV28 and TRBJ2-5; 7 bases align to TRBD1. The CDR3 extends over 14 amino acids. Germline trimming cut 7 bases from V and 2 bases from J; bases unmatched to any gene: 7. Germline assignment: CDR1 MDHEN and CDR2 SYDVKM. CDR3 amino acids: CASNPGTAQETQYF. The CDR3 region has the DNA TGTGCCAGCAACCCCGGGACAGCACAAGAGACCCAGTACTTC.

The chain combines TRBV7-9 with TRBJ2-2; D possibly matches TRBD1 or TRBD2 (6 bases each). This CDR3 region has 17 residues. With 7 bases removed from V and 3 bases from J, the gap between germline ends came to 21 bases. Per the germline V gene, CDR1 is SEHNR and CDR2 is FQNEAQ (reference sequence). The CDR3 bases are TGTGCCAGCACCGGGGGCCAGACAAACTGGGACACCGGGGAGCTGTTTTTT. Translated, it gives CASTGGQTNWDTGELFF.